One and the same sample provided the 16 T cell receptor beta chains below, sequenced in a study of blood T cell repertoires in COVID-19. The protocol was immunoSEQ multiplex PCR, while the TCRdb copy is restricted to in-frame clones and leaves out a portion. The table shows over 150,000 clones, with about 83% occurring only once. Sequencing input: peripheral blood. The receptors originated from a woman aged 80 or older with COVID-19, enrolled during active disease.

This clone was counted a few times. This CDR3 is CAISRLAGEGNEQFF. DNA of the CDR3: TGTGCCATCAGCCGACTAGCGGGAGAAGGCAATGAGCAGTTCTTC. This rearrangement joins TRBV10-3 to TRBJ2-1, with 12 bases aligning to TRBD2. The length of the CDR3 is 15 residues. Germline V CDR1 and CDR2: ENHRY, SYGVKD. V trimming: 6 bases; J trimming: 6 bases; junction bases outside the gene matches: 6.

This rearrangement joins TRBV11-2 to TRBJ1-1; weak D call: TRBD1 (6 bases). Trimming removed 5 bases from V and 2 bases from J, with 15 bases in between. This CDR3 has 15 residues. The V gene's germline CDR1 is SGHAT and CDR2 FQNNGV. For the CDR3, the DNA is TGTGCCAGCAGCCCGCCCAGGGGCGGAAACACTGAAGCTTTCTTT. Its protein product is CASSPPRGGNTEAFF.

The chain joins TRBV10-1 to TRBJ2-7; TRBD2 aligns across 8 bases. The V segment lost 8 bases and the J segment 4 bases; nucleotides outside the gene matches: 7. The CDR3 is 13 residues long. Germline V gene sequence: CDR1 WNHNN, CDR2 SYGVQD (reference sequence). CDR3 DNA sequence: TGCGCCAGCCCCGGGGGGGGCATATACGAGCAGTACTTC. It is translated as CASPGGGIYEQYF.

The CDR3 DNA reads as TGTGCCAGCAGTTACACCCTCTCAGGGGGCGAGGGCTACACCTTC. This gives the protein CASSYTLSGGEGYTF. The V and J genes are TRBV6-2 or TRBV6-3 and TRBJ1-2; 8 bases fit TRBD1. CDR1 and CDR2 (germline): MNHEY, SVGEGT. The CDR3 length is 15 residues. V shed 2 bases and J 8 bases; nucleotides not matched to a gene: 10.

The gene calls are TRBV13 and TRBJ2-1; maybe TRBD1 (5 bases). This CDR3 spans 12 amino acids. Trimming shortened V by 5 bases and J by 9 bases, and 11 bases separated the two germline ends. Germline values: CDR1 PRHDT, CDR2 FYEKMQ (reference sequence). DNA for the CDR3: TGTGCCAGCAGCCTCAGGGTTGGTGAGCAGTTCTTC. It is translated as CASSLRVGEQFF.

The J gene is TRBJ2-7, the V gene TRBV2; TRBD1 matches at 8 bases. Germline CDR1 is SNHLY and CDR2 is FYNNEI. This CDR3 has 16 amino acids. With 7 bases clipped from V and 9 bases from J, the junction kept 20 bases outside the gene matches. Written as DNA, the CDR3 is TGTGCCAGCACCCACCTGGGGGGACAGGCCCTCCAGGGGCAGTACTTC. Its translation is CASTHLGGQALQGQYF.

The chain couples TRBV4-2 to TRBJ2-1, with D perhaps TRBD1 (5 bases). V lost 0 bases, J lost 4 bases, and 13 bases lay in between. Per germline, CDR1 LGHNA and CDR2 YNFKEQ. The CDR3 length is 16 residues. CDR3 protein: CASSQDPGQIYNEQFF. The CDR3 DNA is TGTGCCAGCAGCCAAGATCCAGGGCAGATTTACAATGAGCAGTTCTTC.

This clone is a singleton in its sample. V is TRBV19 and J is TRBJ1-5; a weak D match, TRBD1 (5 bases). CDR1 and CDR2 (germline): LNHDA, SQIVND (reference sequence). V dropped 3 bases and J dropped 7 bases, with 16 bases sitting between them. The CDR3 has 15 residues. The CDR3 sequence is CASSIRPGRGQPQHF. CDR3 nucleotides: TGTGCCAGTAGTATTAGGCCGGGGAGGGGACAGCCCCAGCATTTT.

The chain combines TRBV28 with TRBJ1-2; 8 bases match TRBD1. Germline values: CDR1 MDHEN, CDR2 SYDVKM. Unmatched junction bases numbered 10, after V lost 5 bases and J lost 8 bases. This CDR3 spans 14 amino acids. The CDR3 sequence is CASSQIGQGGGYTF. The DNA of the CDR3 is TGTGCCAGCAGTCAGATCGGACAGGGTGGAGGCTACACCTTC.

The gene calls are TRBV2 and TRBJ2-1; TRBD2 aligns across 10 bases. CDR3 length equals 16 residues. Trimming cost V 8 bases and J 9 bases; bases outside gene matches: 16. Germline CDR1 SNHLY, CDR2 FYNNEI. The CDR3 bases are TGTGCCAGCTCCCGGAGTAGCGGGAGGCTCTCGGTTGAGCAGTTCTTC. Translating gives CASSRSSGRLSVEQFF.

V is TRBV4-2 and J is TRBJ2-6; TRBD2 might be the D (6 bases). V lost 1 base, J lost 16 bases, and 17 bases lay in between. The V gene's germline CDR1 is LGHNA and CDR2 YNFKEQ. The CDR3 has 14 residues. The CDR3 DNA reads as TGTGCCAGCAGCCAAGGTCGAGCGGGCTTGTATCTGACTTTC. Protein: CASSQGRAGLYLTF.

The J gene is TRBJ1-4, the V gene TRBV5-4; D is unclear. V was pared by 0 bases and J by 6 bases, with 12 bases between. The CDR3 has 15 residues. Germline V gives CDR1 SGHNT, CDR2 YYREEE (reference sequence). The CDR3 protein is CASSLDLAADEKLFF. The CDR3 DNA is TGTGCCAGCAGCTTGGACCTGGCTGCCGATGAAAAACTGTTTTTT.

V and J are TRBV10-1 and TRBJ2-3, with a weak D call TRBD2 (5 bases). Germline lookup yields CDR1 WNHNN and CDR2 SYGVQD (reference sequence). The CDR3 has 13 residues. The V end lost 5 bases, the J end lost 8 bases, and 14 bases lay between the germline ends. As DNA, the CDR3 is TGCGCCAGCAGTACAGAGTTGGGAGCTACGCAGTATTTT. Its translation is CASSTELGATQYF.

The genes are TRBV18 and TRBJ1-1, with D possibly matching TRBD1 (5 bases). Trimming left V 5 bases short and J 4 bases short, with 20 bases between. The germline gives CDR1 KGHSH, CDR2 LQKENI. This CDR3 has 16 residues. CDR3 sequence: CASSSLVGGRGTEAFF. For the CDR3, the DNA is TGTGCCAGCTCATCGCTCGTCGGGGGTAGGGGCACTGAAGCTTTCTTT.

This sequence joins TRBV2 and TRBJ2-2; 10 bases agree with TRBD1. J was trimmed by 7 bases and V by 7 bases; bases with no gene match: 3. CDR3 length equals 13 residues. The V gene's germline CDR1 is SNHLY and CDR2 FYNNEI. The CDR3 spells CASKGQGNGELFF. The CDR3 coding sequence is TGTGCCAGCAAGGGACAGGGGAACGGGGAGCTGTTTTTT.

The J gene is TRBJ1-1, the V gene TRBV27; D gene unclear. CDR1 and CDR2 (germline): MNHEY, SMNVEV (reference sequence). The V and J ends lost 1 base and 2 bases respectively, with 8 bases between them. This CDR3 is 14 amino acids long. In DNA, the CDR3 is TGTGCCAGCAGTTTATATCGGGAAAACACTGAAGCTTTCTTT. Translated: CASSLYRENTEAFF.